Below, 29 T cell receptor beta chains from the same sample are listed, as sequenced in a study of tumor and adjacent non-tumor tissue in lung cancer. The template was RNA from unsorted bulk tissue. More than 3 cm separated this lung sample from the edge of the tumor. The library came from three nested PCR rounds adapted from ARM-PCR protocols. TCRdb recomputed calls from the multiplex PCR reads with MiXCR, one row per CDR3 protein. Counted here are 50,000 or so distinct CDR3 sequences, 60% to 80% occurring once; the ten biggest clones make up over 20%. Material: distant non-tumor lung tissue. The source of these receptors is an older woman with non-small cell lung cancer.

In nucleotides, the CDR3 is TGCAGTGCTAGTGGGGGGCGCGGGTACAATGAGCAGTACTTC. Translation gives CSASGGRGYNEQYF. The chain has TRBV20-1 and TRBJ2-1; D is possibly TRBD1 or TRBD2 (6 bases each). The J call is in doubt because the DNA end fits TRBJ2-7 better. CDR3 length: 14 residues. Per germline, CDR1 DFQATT and CDR2 SNEGSKA (reference sequence).

Comment on this clonotype: A much larger clone differs from this one at a single base, so this may be a read error. The V and J genes are TRBV5-6 and TRBJ1-2, with TRBD1 identical over 8 bases. The germline CDR1 and CDR2 sequences are SGHDT and YYEEEE. The CDR3 has 16 amino acids. The CDR3 region is CANSPLDGQGDYGYTF. In DNA, the CDR3 is TGTGCCAACAGCCCGTTGGACGGACAGGGCGACTATGGCTACACCTTC.

This clonotype was counted ten times or more. The J gene is TRBJ1-2, the V gene TRBV5-6; 8 positions agree with TRBD1. This CDR3 is built from 16 residues. CDR1 and CDR2 (germline): SGHDT, YYEEEE. With V trimmed by 4 bases and J by 3 bases, 11 bases remained unmatched. The DNA for the CDR3 is TGTGCCAGCAGCCCGTTGGACGGACAGGGCGACTATGGCTACACCTTC. Translating gives CASSPLDGQGDYGYTF.

CDR3 sequence (DNA): TGCGCCAGCAGCCAAGATCTAAGGGGGATGAAAGAGCAGTTCTTC. This codes for CASSQDLRGMKEQFF. The chain links TRBV4-3 to TRBJ2-1; perhaps TRBD1 as D (6 bases). Germline assignment: CDR1 LGHNA and CDR2 YSLEER. Between the trimmed V and J ends, which lost 0 bases and 10 bases, there was a span of 16 bases. The CDR3 sequence is 15 residues long.

This clonotype was recorded at least ten times. The rearrangement joins TRBV6-2 or TRBV6-3 to TRBJ2-3; 12 bases align to TRBD2. This CDR3 has 15 amino acids. Germline CDR1 and CDR2: MNHEY and SVGEGT. V shed 6 bases, J shed 2 bases, and the junction held 3 bases outside the gene matches. The CDR3 here is CASRTSGGHTDTQYF. Written as DNA, the CDR3 is TGTGCCAGCAGGACTAGCGGGGGACACACAGATACGCAGTATTTT.

Remarks on this clonotype: One end of the junction varies from germline; a read error may be responsible. CDR3 residues: CSFDGQLQETQYF. In DNA form, the CDR3 reads TGTAGCTTTGATGGGCAGCTTCAAGAGACACAGTACTTC. This sequence joins TRBV29-1 and TRBJ2-5, with no clear D. This CDR3 is built from 13 residues. Germline CDR1 is SQVTM and CDR2 is ANQGSEA.

For this clonotype: As the CDR3 is not closed by the conserved phenylalanine or tryptophan, this likely results from a read error. The chain has TRBV4-1 and TRBJ1-6; the D is unclear. Germline CDR1 and CDR2: MGHRA and YSYEKL. V lost 4 bases and J lost 7, with 17 bases in between. The CDR3 runs to 16 residues. In nucleotides, the CDR3 is TGCGCCAGCAGCCTACTGTGGATAGGGATGAATTCACCCCTCCACTAT. This encodes CASSLLWIGMNSPLHY.

About this clonotype: A single base separates this from a much larger clone, so it may be a read error. This chain joins TRBV20-1 and TRBJ2-3; 8 nucleotides agree with TRBD1. Matching the DNA end better, TRBJ1-5 makes the J call doubtful. CDR1 DFQATT and CDR2 SNEGSKA come from the germline V gene (reference sequence). CDR3 length: 11 residues. CDR3 sequence: CSVKQGDTQHF. In nucleotides, the CDR3 is TGCAGTGTTAAACAGGGGGATACGCAGCATTTT.

This clonotype came up a few times. Since no conserved phenylalanine or tryptophan closes the CDR3, a read error is the likely cause. This chain joins TRBV29-1 and TRBJ2-5, with D perhaps TRBD1 or TRBD2 (6 bases each). Per the germline V gene, CDR1 is SQVTM and CDR2 is ANQGSEA. The CDR3 extends over 12 amino acids. CDR3 sequence: CSGGVGGETQYL. As DNA, the CDR3 is TGCAGTGGCGGCGTAGGGGGGGAGACCCAGTACCTC.

This clonotype was recorded many times. This chain uses TRBV30 with TRBJ1-1; 7 nucleotides align to TRBD1. V shed 1 base, J shed 4 bases, and the junction held 3 bases outside the gene matches. The germline V gene encodes CDR1 GTSNPN and CDR2 SVGIG (reference sequence). CDR3 size: 13 residues. This CDR3 reads CAWSDRQGTEAFF. Here the CDR3 DNA reads TGTGCCTGGAGTGATAGACAGGGCACTGAAGCTTTCTTT.

Of note for this clonotype: The conserved phenylalanine or tryptophan normally closing the CDR3 is absent here, so this likely arose from a read error. The chain couples TRBV11-2 to TRBJ2-7, with 11 bases lining up with TRBD2. This CDR3 is built from 14 residues. J was trimmed by 6 bases and V by 9 bases; bases with no gene match: 10. Germline V gene lookup returns CDR1 SGHAT and CDR2 FQNNGV. This chain's CDR3 is CASINSGRAVEQYL. DNA for the CDR3: TGTGCCAGTATCAATAGCGGGAGGGCCGTCGAGCAGTACCTC.

Regarding this clonotype: Given the absence of the conserved phenylalanine or tryptophan at the CDR3 end, a read error is likely. V is TRBV6-2 or TRBV6-3 and J is TRBJ2-4; D is undetermined. The length of the CDR3 is 13 residues. CDR1 and CDR2 from the germline V gene are MNHEY and SVGEGT. DNA for the CDR3: TGTGCCATCAGTTACGATGTCCATAACACTCAGTACTTA. Translation: CAISYDVHNTQYL.

This clonotype was found many times. Possible read error: a much larger clone is one base away. The chain couples TRBV6-2 or TRBV6-3 to TRBJ2-3; 9 nucleotides match TRBD2. The V gene's germline CDR1 is MNHEY and CDR2 SVGEGT. With V trimmed by 5 bases and J by 9 bases, 9 bases remained unmatched. This CDR3 spans 14 amino acids. The CDR3 sequence is CASSGSSGIKTQYF. The CDR3 DNA reads as TGTGCCAGCAGTGGCTCTAGCGGGATAAAGACGCAGTATTTT.

Regarding this clonotype: An end of the junction differs from the germline gene, which may be a read error. This chain links TRBV6-2 or TRBV6-3 with TRBJ2-1; D is undetermined. This CDR3 is 11 amino acids long. Germline-derived CDR1 and CDR2 are MNHEY and SVGEGT. The CDR3 loop is CASSYLDEQSF. Written as DNA, the CDR3 is TGTGCCAGCAGTTACTTGGATGAGCAGTCCTTC.

Remarks on this clonotype: At one end the junction does not follow the germline gene, possibly because of a read error. The CDR3 spells CSSPRGTPSKNTQYF. The DNA of the CDR3 is TGCAGTTCCCCAAGGGGGACCCCCTCCAAAAACACTCAGTACTTC. J is TRBJ2-4 and V is TRBV20-1, with a weak D call TRBD1 (6 bases). The CDR3 spans 15 residues. CDR1 and CDR2 (germline): DFQATT, SNEGSKA (reference sequence).

About this clonotype: A much larger clone is a single base away; this may be a read error. The V gene is TRBV12-3 or TRBV12-4, the J gene TRBJ1-1; tentatively, D is TRBD1 (5 bases). The CDR3 is 15 residues long. Here the CDR3 reads CASSQGSGGIHEASF. The CDR3 DNA reads as TGTGCCAGCAGCCAGGGAAGCGGCGGGATACACGAAGCTTCCTTT.

Of note for this clonotype: One junction end disagrees with the germline gene, perhaps due to a read error. The CDR3 sequence is CAITRLIGQGNTGAFF. The CDR3 DNA reads TGTGCCATCACCCGGCTGATAGGACAGGGGAACACTGGAGCTTTCTTT. The rearrangement links TRBV5-4 to TRBJ1-1, with TRBD1 matching 9 bases. From germline, CDR1 is SGHNT and CDR2 YYREEE (reference sequence). The CDR3 has 16 residues.

This clonotype was counted ten times or more. This chain connects TRBV7-8 to TRBJ2-3, with TRBD2 matching over 8 bases. V shed 3 bases, J shed 5 bases, and the junction held 10 bases outside the gene matches. The CDR3 totals 16 residues. CDR1 and CDR2 (germline): SGHVS, FQNEAQ. Written as DNA, the CDR3 is TGTGCCAGCAGCTTTTCGCGAGCGGGAGTAGGAGATACGCAGTATTTT. Translated: CASSFSRAGVGDTQYF. The whole variable domain, remainder taken from reference TRBV7-8 and TRBJ2-3, is GAGVSQSPRYKVAKRGQDVALRCDPISGHVSLFWYQQALGQGPEFLTYFQNEAQLDKSGLPSDRFFAERPEGSVSTLKIQRTQQEDSAVYLCASSFSRAGVGDTQYFGPGTRLTVL.

In the case of this clonotype: Given the absence of the conserved phenylalanine or tryptophan at the CDR3 end, a read error is likely. The gene calls are TRBV11-3 and TRBJ1-6; tentatively, D is TRBD1 (6 bases). The CDR3 has 15 residues. Germline CDR1 SGHNT, CDR2 YENEEA. The CDR3, as DNA: TGTGCCAGTAGCTTAGAGGACAGATATAATTCACCCCTCCACCTA. It encodes CASSLEDRYNSPLHL.

In regard to this clonotype: One end of the junction is discordant with germline, which a read error may explain. The chain couples TRBV6-6 to TRBJ2-7; D unclear. Looked up from germline, CDR1 is MNHNY and CDR2 is SVGAGI (reference sequence). CDR3 length: 12 residues. CDR3: CVSSYSYVEQYF. The CDR3 nucleotides are TGTGTCAGCAGTTACTCCTATGTAGAGCAGTACTTC.

This clonotype has a count of ten or more. The chain couples TRBV7-8 to TRBJ1-1, with D possibly being TRBD1 (5 bases). Trimming left V 5 bases short and J 1 base short, with 8 bases between. Germline V lookup: CDR1 SGHVS, CDR2 FQNEAQ. The CDR3 totals 13 residues. CDR3: CASSPTGNTEAFF. The CDR3 nucleotides are TGTGCCAGCAGCCCTACAGGGAACACTGAAGCTTTCTTT.

Concerning this clonotype itself: A junction end diverges from the germline sequence, so it may reflect a read error. V gene TRBV7-9 combines with J gene TRBJ1-1; possibly TRBD1 for D (5 bases). Germline values: CDR1 SEHNR, CDR2 FQNEAQ (reference sequence). The CDR3 is 13 amino acids. CDR3 nucleotides: TGTGCCAGTAGCTTAGCCGGGGCCCATTGGGCTATCTTT. This codes for CASSLAGAHWAIF. Together with reference TRBV7-9 and TRBJ1-1, the CDR3 gives the full variable domain: DTGVSQNPRHKITKRGQNVTFRCDPISEHNRLYWYRQTLGQGPEFLTYFQNEAQLEKSRLLSDRFSAERPKGSFSTLEIQRTEQGDSAMYLCASSLAGAHWAIFGQGTRLTVV.

To note about this clonotype: Since the CDR3 does not end with the conserved phenylalanine or tryptophan, this likely comes from a read error. The chain couples TRBV11-1 to TRBJ2-7; D is uncertain. With 3 bases removed from V and 2 bases from J, the gap between germline ends came to 14 bases. CDR1 and CDR2 from the germline V gene are SGHAT and FQDESV (reference sequence). This CDR3 is built from 15 residues. CDR3 in amino acids: CASSLGRNTPYEQYL. CDR3 sequence (DNA): TGTGCCAGCAGCTTGGGCCGGAACACCCCCTACGAGCAGTACTTA.

Note on this clonotype: The junction and the germline gene differ at one end; a read error may be behind it. The chain combines TRBV11-1 with TRBJ2-1, with 7 bases aligning to TRBD2. The CDR3 has 14 residues. Germline assignment: CDR1 SGHAT and CDR2 FQDESV (reference sequence). CDR3 residues: CAGSLDGGRDEQFF. CDR3 coding DNA: TGCGCCGGCAGCTTAGACGGGGGGAGGGATGAGCAGTTCTTC. The full variable domain, its missing parts supplied by reference TRBV11-1 and TRBJ2-1, is EAEVAQSPRYKITEKSQAVAFWCDPISGHATLYWYRQILGQGPELLVQFQDESVVDDSQLPKDRFSAERLKGVDSTLKIQPAELGDSAMYLCAGSLDGGRDEQFFGPGTRLTVL.

Concerning this clonotype: The conserved closing phenylalanine or tryptophan is absent in this CDR3, likely reflecting a read error. The DNA is omitted, as the CDR3 cannot be located on it reliably, and the CDR3 follows TCRdb's listing. The rearrangement links TRBV6-2 or TRBV6-3 to TRBJ2-7; the table's D gene call, TRBD2, was not cross checked with the DNA. The CDR3 is 15 amino acids long, termini counted. The germline gives CDR1 MNHEY, CDR2 SVGEGT. The CDR3 sequence: CASSREPSSSYKQHL.

This rearrangement joins TRBV4-3 to TRBJ2-3; a possible D gene is TRBD2 (6 bases). V was shortened by 4 bases and J by 8 bases, with 19 bases between the two germline ends. This CDR3 spans 15 amino acids. CDR1 is LGHNA and CDR2 is YSLEER in the germline V gene. The CDR3: CASSRELGRMGTQYF. CDR3 coding DNA: TGCGCCAGCAGCCGAGAGTTGGGGAGGATGGGTACGCAGTATTTT.

By share of the sample, this clonotype is medium-sized. The rearrangement links TRBV5-1 to TRBJ2-3, with 9 bases that match TRBD2. The V segment lost 3 bases and the J segment 2 bases; nucleotides outside the gene matches: 10. Per the germline V gene, CDR1 is SGHRS and CDR2 is YFSETQ. The CDR3 runs 17 residues. The CDR3 region has the DNA TGCGCCAGCAGCTGGCCCGTTCTAGCGGGGTCCACAGATACGCAGTATTTT. Translating gives CASSWPVLAGSTDTQYF. Full variable domain (remainder filled in from reference TRBV5-1 and TRBJ2-3): KAGVTQTPRYLIKTRGQQVTLSCSPISGHRSVSWYQQTPGQGLQFLFEYFSETQRNKGNFPGRFSGRQFSNSRSEMNVSTLELGDSALYLCASSWPVLAGSTDTQYFGPGTRLTVL.

Concerning this clonotype: The missing conserved phenylalanine or tryptophan at the end of this CDR3 makes a read error likely. This sequence joins TRBV29-1 and TRBJ2-7; 9 nucleotides agree with TRBD1. V was clipped by 2 bases and J by 9 bases; unmatched bases: 11. Germline V lookup: CDR1 SQVTM, CDR2 ANQGSEA. The CDR3 loop spans 14 amino acids. The CDR3 region has the DNA TGCAGCGTTGAACGTTCGGGGACAGGGAGCGCGCAGTACATC. Translated, it gives CSVERSGTGSAQYI.

About this clonotype: A single base separates this from a much larger clone, so it may be a read error. The rearrangement joins TRBV6-2 or TRBV6-3 to TRBJ2-7; no definite D call. The V gene's germline CDR1 is MNHEY and CDR2 SVGEGT. The CDR3 is 16 amino acids. The CDR3 DNA sequence: TGTGCCAGCAGTTCGATGCTCAGAGTTACAGCCTACGAGCAGCACTTC. Protein: CASSSMLRVTAYEQHF.